Below, one T cell receptor (beta chain) is given with its context. This entry is derived from a study of shared T cell receptors in the human thymus. Sequencing was performed with immunoSEQ multiplex PCR; in TCRdb, only in-frame clones are kept and a portion is missing. Found here are 540,000 or so clones, approximately 80% of them singletons; the top ten hold more than 0.01%. Trimming left V 6 bases short and J 1 base short, with 14 bases between. The CDR3 contains 14 residues. Germline V CDR1 and CDR2: SGHRS, YFSETQ. The same sample was also studied in work on human thymus T cells. This second study says: Resections obtained during corrective heart surgery supplied the thymus tissue.

The rearrangement uses TRBV5-1 and TRBJ2-7; possible D gene TRBD2, 5 bases. Sequencing was performed on thymocytes. This receptor was identified in a boy less than two years old with a congenital heart defect. CDR3 DNA: TGCGCCAGCAAGTTTGGACTCATATCCTACGAGCAGTACTTC. Translation gives CASKFGLISYEQYF.